Included here is one T cell receptor beta chain sequence, with context. The sample belongs to a study of tumor-infiltrating lymphocytes in localized non-small cell lung cancer. Study details: Each patient gave resected tumor and non-adjacent uninvolved lung tissue.

Assay: immunoSEQ multiplex PCR; the TCRdb copy retains only in-frame clones and omits some. The sample has about 12,000 clones, roughly 84% seen once. J was trimmed by 4 bases and V by 5 bases; bases with no gene match: 6. Germline V gene data show CDR1 as SGHTA and CDR2 as FQGNSA. The CDR3 length is 15 residues. This sequence was found in a human donor with non-small cell lung cancer. The sequencing sample was made of lung tumor tissue. V gene TRBV7-2 combines with J gene TRBJ2-1; 9 bases fit TRBD2. This chain's CDR3 is CASSTTSGLYNEQFF. DNA for the CDR3: TGTGCCAGCAGCACGACTAGCGGACTTTACAATGAGCAGTTCTTC.